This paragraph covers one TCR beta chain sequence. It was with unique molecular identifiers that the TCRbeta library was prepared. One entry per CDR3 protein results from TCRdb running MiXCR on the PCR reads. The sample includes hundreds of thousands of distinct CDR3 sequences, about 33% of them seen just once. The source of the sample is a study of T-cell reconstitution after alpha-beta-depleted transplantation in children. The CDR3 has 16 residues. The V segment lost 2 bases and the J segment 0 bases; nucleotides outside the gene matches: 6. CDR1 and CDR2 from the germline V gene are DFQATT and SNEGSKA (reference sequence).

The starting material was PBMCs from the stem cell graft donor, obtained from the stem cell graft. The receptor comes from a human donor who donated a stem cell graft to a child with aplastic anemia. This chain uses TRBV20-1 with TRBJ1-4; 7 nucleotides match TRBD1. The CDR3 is CSARIQGISTNEKLFF. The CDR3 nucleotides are TGCAGTGCTAGAATACAGGGGATTTCAACTAATGAAAAACTGTTTTTT.